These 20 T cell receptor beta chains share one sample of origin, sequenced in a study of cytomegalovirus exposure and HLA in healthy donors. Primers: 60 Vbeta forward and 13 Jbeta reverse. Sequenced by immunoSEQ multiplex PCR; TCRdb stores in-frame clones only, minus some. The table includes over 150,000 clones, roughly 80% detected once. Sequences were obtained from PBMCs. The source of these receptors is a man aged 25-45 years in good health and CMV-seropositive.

CDR3 DNA: TGTGCCAGCAGCTTTAGCCAGTCAGACTACTATGGCTACACCTTC. Translating it yields CASSFSQSDYYGYTF. The chain couples TRBV7-9 to TRBJ1-2; no clear D. Germline CDR1 and CDR2: SEHNR and FQNEAQ (reference sequence). This CDR3 contains 15 residues. The ends were cut back, 3 bases at V and 3 bases at J, with 14 bases in the middle.

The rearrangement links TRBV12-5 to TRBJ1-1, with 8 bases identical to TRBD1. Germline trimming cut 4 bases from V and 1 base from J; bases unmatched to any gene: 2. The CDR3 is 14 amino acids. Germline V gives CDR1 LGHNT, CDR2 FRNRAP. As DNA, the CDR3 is TGTGCTAGTGGTTGGGGGACAGGGAACACTGAAGCTTTCTTT. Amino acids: CASGWGTGNTEAFF.

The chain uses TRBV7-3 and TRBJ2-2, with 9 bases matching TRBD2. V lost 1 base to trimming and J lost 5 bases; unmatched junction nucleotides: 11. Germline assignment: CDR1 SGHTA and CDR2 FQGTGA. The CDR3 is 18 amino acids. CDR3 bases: TGTGCCAGCAGCTTAAGGGCTAGCGGGGTGCCACTAACCGGGGAGCTGTTTTTT. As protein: CASSLRASGVPLTGELFF.

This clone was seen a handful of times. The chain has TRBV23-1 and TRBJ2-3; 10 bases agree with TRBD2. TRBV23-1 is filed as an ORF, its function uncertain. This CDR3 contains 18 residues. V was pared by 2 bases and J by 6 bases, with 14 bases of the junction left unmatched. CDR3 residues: CASSQTGGLADIRDTQYF. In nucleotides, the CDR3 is TGCGCCAGCAGTCAAACGGGCGGACTAGCGGACATCAGGGATACGCAGTATTTT.

The CDR3 reads CASSEGDPPDTQYF. The CDR3 coding sequence is TGTGCCAGTAGTGAGGGGGATCCCCCAGATACGCAGTATTTT. The rearrangement uses TRBV19 and TRBJ2-3; D perhaps matches TRBD1 (6 bases). Germline V gene sequence: CDR1 LNHDA, CDR2 SQIVND (reference sequence). CDR3 length: 14 amino acids. V was shortened by 5 bases and J by 4 bases, with 13 bases between the two germline ends.

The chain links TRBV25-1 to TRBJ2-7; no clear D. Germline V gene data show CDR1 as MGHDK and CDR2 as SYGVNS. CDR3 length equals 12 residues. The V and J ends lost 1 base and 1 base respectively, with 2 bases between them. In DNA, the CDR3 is TGTGCCAGCAGTGAATCGTCCTACGAGCAGTACTTC. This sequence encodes CASSESSYEQYF.

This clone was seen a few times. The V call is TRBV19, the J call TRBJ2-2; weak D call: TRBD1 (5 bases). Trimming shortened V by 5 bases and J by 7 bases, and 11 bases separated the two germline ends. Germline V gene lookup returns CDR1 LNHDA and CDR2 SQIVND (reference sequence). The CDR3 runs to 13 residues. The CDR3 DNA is TGTGCCAGTAGTCCCAGGGATGGCGGGGAGCTGTTTTTT. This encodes CASSPRDGGELFF.

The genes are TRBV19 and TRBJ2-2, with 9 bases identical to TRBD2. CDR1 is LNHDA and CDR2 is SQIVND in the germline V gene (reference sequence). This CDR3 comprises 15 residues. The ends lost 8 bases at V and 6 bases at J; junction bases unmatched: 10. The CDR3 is CASRRGGVMAGELFF. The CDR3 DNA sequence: TGTGCCAGTCGGCGGGGGGGAGTTATGGCCGGGGAGCTGTTTTTT.

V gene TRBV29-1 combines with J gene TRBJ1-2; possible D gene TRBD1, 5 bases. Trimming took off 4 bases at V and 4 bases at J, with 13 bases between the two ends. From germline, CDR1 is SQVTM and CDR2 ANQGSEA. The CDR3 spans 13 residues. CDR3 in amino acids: CSVGGGVGYGYTF. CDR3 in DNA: TGCAGCGTTGGGGGGGGTGTCGGCTATGGCTACACCTTC.

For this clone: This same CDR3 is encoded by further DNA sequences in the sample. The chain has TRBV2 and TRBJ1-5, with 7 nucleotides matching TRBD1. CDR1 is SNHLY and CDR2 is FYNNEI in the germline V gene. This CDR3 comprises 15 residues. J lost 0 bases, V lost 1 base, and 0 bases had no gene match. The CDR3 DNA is TGTGCCAGCAGTGAAGGACAGGGTAGCAATCAGCCCCAGCATTTT. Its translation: CASSEGQGSNQPQHF.

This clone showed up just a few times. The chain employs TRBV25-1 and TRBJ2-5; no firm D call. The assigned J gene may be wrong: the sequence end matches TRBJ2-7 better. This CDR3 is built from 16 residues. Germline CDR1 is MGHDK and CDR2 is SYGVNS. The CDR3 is CASSECIEAADYEQYF. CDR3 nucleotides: TGTGCCAGCAGTGAATGTATAGAGGCCGCCGACTACGAGCAGTACTTC.

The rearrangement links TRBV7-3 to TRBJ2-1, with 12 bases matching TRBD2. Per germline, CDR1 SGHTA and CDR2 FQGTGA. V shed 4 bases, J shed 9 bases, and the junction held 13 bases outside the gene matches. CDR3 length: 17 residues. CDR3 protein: CASSSYSTSGSLSEQFF. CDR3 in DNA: TGTGCCAGCAGCTCCTATTCGACTAGCGGGAGTCTGAGTGAGCAGTTCTTC.

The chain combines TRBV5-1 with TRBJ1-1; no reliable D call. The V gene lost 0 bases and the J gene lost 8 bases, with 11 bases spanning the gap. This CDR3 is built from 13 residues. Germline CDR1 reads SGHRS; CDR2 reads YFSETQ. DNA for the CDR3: TGCGCCAGCAGCTTGGTTGGTAGAACGGAAGCTTTCTTT. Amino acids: CASSLVGRTEAFF.

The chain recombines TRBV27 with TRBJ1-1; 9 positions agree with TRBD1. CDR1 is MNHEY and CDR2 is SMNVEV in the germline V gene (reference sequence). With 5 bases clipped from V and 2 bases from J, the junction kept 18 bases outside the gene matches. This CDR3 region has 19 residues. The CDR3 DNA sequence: TGTGCCAGCAGTCCCCCCGGCCTAATCGGGACAGGGTCCAACACTGAAGCTTTCTTT. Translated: CASSPPGLIGTGSNTEAFF.

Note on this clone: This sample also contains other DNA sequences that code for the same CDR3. This CDR3 reads CASSKEPGLRVNEQFF. CDR3 bases: TGTGCCAGCAGCAAAGAACCGGGACTACGAGTAAATGAGCAGTTCTTC. The chain links TRBV7-9 to TRBJ2-1; 7 bases are a match to TRBD2. Trimming cost V 5 bases and J 7 bases; bases outside gene matches: 14. Germline V CDR1 and CDR2: SEHNR, FQNEAQ (reference sequence). The CDR3 totals 16 residues.

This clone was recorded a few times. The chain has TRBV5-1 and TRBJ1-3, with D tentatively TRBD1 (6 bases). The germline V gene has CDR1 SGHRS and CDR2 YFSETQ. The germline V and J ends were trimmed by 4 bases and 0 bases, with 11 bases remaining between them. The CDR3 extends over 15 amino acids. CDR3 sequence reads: CASSIDRPSGNTIYF. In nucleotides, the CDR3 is TGCGCCAGCAGCATTGACAGGCCCTCTGGAAACACCATATATTTT.

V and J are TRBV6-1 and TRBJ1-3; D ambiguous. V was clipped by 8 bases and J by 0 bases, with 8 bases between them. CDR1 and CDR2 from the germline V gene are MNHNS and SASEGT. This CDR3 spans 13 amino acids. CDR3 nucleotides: TGTGCCAGCCGACTGAGCTCTGGAAACACCATATATTTT. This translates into CASRLSSGNTIYF.

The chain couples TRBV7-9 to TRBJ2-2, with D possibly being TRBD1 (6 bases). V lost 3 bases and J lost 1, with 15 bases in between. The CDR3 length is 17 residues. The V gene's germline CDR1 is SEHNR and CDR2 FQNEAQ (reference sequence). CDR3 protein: CASSFQGSGGNTGELFF. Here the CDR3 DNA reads TGTGCCAGCAGCTTCCAGGGGTCTGGGGGGAACACCGGGGAGCTGTTTTTT. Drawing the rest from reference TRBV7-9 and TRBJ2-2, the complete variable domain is DTGVSQNPRHKITKRGQNVTFRCDPISEHNRLYWYRQTLGQGPEFLTYFQNEAQLEKSRLLSDRFSAERPKGSFSTLEIQRTEQGDSAMYLCASSFQGSGGNTGELFFGEGSRLTVL.

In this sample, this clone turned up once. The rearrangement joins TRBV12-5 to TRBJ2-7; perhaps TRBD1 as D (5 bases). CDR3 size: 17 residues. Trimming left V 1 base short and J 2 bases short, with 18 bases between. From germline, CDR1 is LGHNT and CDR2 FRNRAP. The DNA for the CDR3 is TGTGCTAGTGGTTTGGCCCCCCCCGCAGGGTCCCCCTACGAGCAGTACTTC. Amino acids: CASGLAPPAGSPYEQYF.

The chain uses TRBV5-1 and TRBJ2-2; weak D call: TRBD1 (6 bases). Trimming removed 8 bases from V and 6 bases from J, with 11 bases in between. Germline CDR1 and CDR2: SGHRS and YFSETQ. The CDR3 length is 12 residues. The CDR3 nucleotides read TGCGCCAGTACAAACAGGGCCGGGGAGCTGTTTTTT. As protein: CASTNRAGELFF. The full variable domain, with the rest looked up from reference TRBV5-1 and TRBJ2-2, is KAGVTQTPRYLIKTRGQQVTLSCSPISGHRSVSWYQQTPGQGLQFLFEYFSETQRNKGNFPGRFSGRQFSNSRSEMNVSTLELGDSALYLCASTNRAGELFFGEGSRLTVL.